The 8 T cell receptor beta chains below all came from one sample that was sequenced in a study of blood T cell repertoires in COVID-19. Profiled with immunoSEQ multiplex PCR; TCRdb holds only in-frame clones, not every one. The sample contains over 300,000 clones, 90% of which appear only once. Sequenced input: peripheral blood. Receptors were obtained from a man aged 18 to 30 with active or convalescent COVID-19.

The CDR3 nucleotides read TGCGCCAGCAGCCAACTTCTCTCCTACGAGCAGTACTTC. It translates to CASSQLLSYEQYF. This chain connects TRBV4-3 to TRBJ2-7; D uncertain. This CDR3 comprises 13 residues. V was cut by 2 bases and J by 0 bases, with 5 bases left in between. Germline CDR1 LGHNA, CDR2 YSLEER.

A remark on this clone: The sample carries other DNA sequences with the same CDR3. CDR3 sequence (DNA): TGTGCCAGCAGTAGGGGAGGAAATCAGCCCCAGCATTTT. Its translation is CASSRGGNQPQHF. The rearrangement uses TRBV6-5 and TRBJ1-5, with a possible D match to TRBD1 (5 bases). Trimming shortened V by 5 bases and J by 4 bases, and 9 bases separated the two germline ends. From germline, CDR1 is MNHEY and CDR2 SVGAGI. CDR3 length: 13 residues.

The chain joins TRBV3-1 (or the pseudogene TRBV3-2) to TRBJ2-7; 10 bases line up with TRBD1. Germline CDR1 and CDR2: LGHDT and YNNKEL (reference sequence). The ends lost 3 bases at V and 5 bases at J; junction bases unmatched: 7. The CDR3 loop spans 15 amino acids. CDR3 protein: CASSQRDRGRDEQYF. The DNA for the CDR3 is TGTGCCAGCAGCCAGAGGGACAGGGGCCGGGACGAGCAGTACTTC.

This clone was seen only a few times. The chain joins TRBV28 to TRBJ1-1, with a tentative D call TRBD1 (6 bases). This CDR3 has 13 amino acids. Trimming shortened V by 8 bases and J by 1 base, and 11 bases separated the two germline ends. Germline V gene data show CDR1 as MDHEN and CDR2 as SYDVKM. The CDR3 DNA reads TGTGCCAGCTGGCGGGGGCCGAACACTGAAGCTTTCTTT. This translates into CASWRGPNTEAFF.

This rearrangement joins TRBV28 to TRBJ1-2; no clear D gene. Per germline, CDR1 MDHEN and CDR2 SYDVKM. Trimming took off 3 bases at V and 1 base at J, with 12 bases between the two ends. The CDR3 loop spans 15 amino acids. The CDR3 region has the DNA TGTGCCAGCAGTTTGGAATACCTAGTTAACTATGGCTACACCTTC. Translated: CASSLEYLVNYGYTF.

The V and J genes are TRBV7-6 and TRBJ1-4; 8 bases align to TRBD1. The J segment lost 6 bases and the V segment lost 2 bases, leaving 8 bases of the junction unmatched. CDR1 SGHVS and CDR2 FNYEAQ come from the germline V gene. The CDR3 covers 16 residues. This CDR3 reads CASSLIRGQGYEKLFF. In DNA, the CDR3 is TGTGCCAGCAGCTTAATCAGGGGGCAGGGTTATGAAAAACTGTTTTTT.

This clone has more than one count but fewer than ten. The chain has TRBV5-1 and TRBJ2-2; 9 bases line up with TRBD1. The CDR3 is 17 amino acids. CDR1 is SGHRS, CDR2 YFSETQ, per germline. Unmatched junction bases numbered 14, after V lost 6 bases and J lost 5 bases. In DNA form, the CDR3 reads TGCGCCAGCACCCCGAACAGGGGGCTAACGTGGACCGGGGAGCTGTTTTTT. Translated: CASTPNRGLTWTGELFF.

The chain joins TRBV6-4 to TRBJ2-2, with TRBD1 matching 7 bases. V was pared by 3 bases and J by 6 bases, with 7 bases of the junction left unmatched. CDR1 MRHNA and CDR2 SNTAGT come from the germline V gene. CDR3 size: 15 residues. CDR3 nucleotide sequence: TGTGCCAGCAGTGATATAGGGGGCGCCGCCGGGGAGCTGTTTTTT. Encoded protein: CASSDIGGAAGELFF.